The 26 T cell receptor beta chains listed next were all sequenced from one sample in a study of Graves' ophthalmopathy and Graves' hyperthyroidism. As the template, RNA transcripts were used to amplify TCR beta CDR3 regions. A first-round RT-PCR used HTBI primers, followed by a second-round multiplex PCR. TCRdb re-analysed the multiplex PCR reads in MiXCR, keeping a single row per CDR3 protein. Of about 660,000 distinct CDR3 sequences listed, about 41% are singletons. The specimen sequenced was peripheral blood. These receptors were collected from an adult man with Graves' ophthalmopathy.

The chain couples TRBV7-7 to TRBJ2-2, with 12 nucleotides matching TRBD2. Germline lookup yields CDR1 SSHAT and CDR2 FNYEAQ (reference sequence). The CDR3 spans 18 residues. V shed 5 bases and J 4 bases; nucleotides not matched to a gene: 11. CDR3 sequence reads: CASSPRTSGMESTGELFF. DNA for the CDR3: TGTGCCAGCAGCCCCCGGACTAGCGGGATGGAAAGCACCGGGGAGCTGTTTTTT.

The chain carries TRBV11-1 and TRBJ2-7, with TRBD1 matching 9 bases. CDR1 SGHAT and CDR2 FQDESV come from the germline V gene (reference sequence). The J segment lost 3 bases and the V segment lost 11 bases, leaving 8 bases of the junction unmatched. The CDR3 sequence is 13 residues long. DNA for the CDR3: TGTGCCTGCCAACCGGGACAGGGCTACGAGCAGTACTTC. It encodes CACQPGQGYEQYF.

In its sample, this clonotype was seen many times. V usage is TRBV7-9 and J usage is TRBJ1-5; the match to TRBD1 covers 8 bases. The trim removed 5 bases at V and 2 bases at J, leaving 5 bases unmatched. CDR3 length: 15 residues. CDR1 and CDR2 (germline): SEHNR, FQNEAQ (reference sequence). In DNA, the CDR3 is TGTGCCAGCAGCCATGAGACAGGGGGCAATCAGCCCCAGCATTTT. Its protein is CASSHETGGNQPQHF.

This clonotype was seen ten or more times. This chain links TRBV5-8 with TRBJ1-2, with D unresolved. This CDR3 region has 15 residues. The V and J ends lost 4 bases and 8 bases respectively, with 21 bases between them. CDR1 is SGHTS and CDR2 is YDEGEE in the germline V gene. The CDR3 sequence: CASSIAGLPGPGYTF. The CDR3 nucleotides are TGTGCCAGCAGCATTGCTGGACTTCCGGGTCCCGGCTACACCTTC.

V gene TRBV20-1 combines with J gene TRBJ2-5; possibly TRBD1 or TRBD2 for D (5 bases each). Germline loops: CDR1 DFQATT, CDR2 SNEGSKA (reference sequence). The V end lost 3 bases, the J end lost 5 bases, and 19 bases lay between the germline ends. The length of the CDR3 is 15 residues. CDR3 amino acids: CSARTDGVLRETQYF. Here the CDR3 DNA reads TGCAGTGCTAGGACAGACGGGGTTCTCCGGGAGACCCAGTACTTC.

This clonotype was seen repeatedly, ten times or more. The J gene is TRBJ2-7, the V gene TRBV20-1, with D possibly being TRBD1 or TRBD2 (5 bases each). The CDR3 has 14 amino acids. Germline CDR1 reads DFQATT; CDR2 reads SNEGSKA (reference sequence). Trimming stripped 0 bases from V and 9 bases from J, with 18 bases between. The CDR3 bases are TGCAGTGCTAGAGATCCTGGAAGGGTGGGGACGCAGTACTTC. Translation: CSARDPGRVGTQYF.

This clonotype was seen ten or more times. This chain connects TRBV20-1 to TRBJ1-1; 8 positions match TRBD1. This CDR3 is 14 amino acids long. With V trimmed by 1 base and J by 3 bases, 4 bases remained unmatched. Germline loops: CDR1 DFQATT, CDR2 SNEGSKA (reference sequence). In nucleotides, the CDR3 is TGCAGTGCTAGAGCCGCGGACAGGGACACTGAAGCTTTCTTT. Residues: CSARAADRDTEAFF.

This clonotype came up a few times. The rearrangement links TRBV7-3 to TRBJ2-6, with 13 positions matching TRBD2. The CDR3 is 20 amino acids. Germline lookup yields CDR1 SGHTA and CDR2 FQGTGA. Trimming removed 5 bases from V and 3 bases from J; junction bases left unmatched: 13. The CDR3 DNA follows: TGTGCCAGCAGCCCCTCGAAAGGACTAGCGGGAGAGTTTGGGGCCAACGTCCTGACTTTC. This translates into CASSPSKGLAGEFGANVLTF. The full variable domain, its missing parts supplied by reference TRBV7-3 and TRBJ2-6, is GAGVSQTPSNKVTEKGKYVELRCDPISGHTALYWYRQSLGQGPEFLIYFQGTGAADDSGLPNDRFFAVRPEGSVSTLKIQRTERGDSAVYLCASSPSKGLAGEFGANVLTFGAGSRLTVL.

Regarding this clonotype: One end of the junction fails to match germline, which may point to a read error. The chain recombines TRBV7-9 with TRBJ1-5; unclear D gene. Germline lookup yields CDR1 SEHNR and CDR2 FQNEAQ (reference sequence). The CDR3 is 12 amino acids. The CDR3 region is CASNLVGQPQHF. The CDR3 coding sequence is TGTGCCAGCAACTTAGTTGGTCAGCCCCAGCATTTT.

In its sample, this clonotype was seen many times. The chain links TRBV10-3 to TRBJ1-5; the D gene is possibly TRBD1 (6 bases). Looked up from germline, CDR1 is ENHRY and CDR2 is SYGVKD. CDR3 length: 14 residues. Trimming left V 5 bases short and J 5 bases short, with 13 bases between. The CDR3 region has the DNA TGTGCCATCAGTTATTCAGGGGAAGATCAGCCCCAGCATTTT. It specifies CAISYSGEDQPQHF.

On this clonotype itself: Relative to the germline gene, one junction end is altered; a read error may explain this. The V gene is TRBV7-7, the J gene TRBJ1-4; weak D call: TRBD1 (5 bases). The CDR3 runs to 15 residues. CDR1 and CDR2 (germline): SSHAT, FNYEAQ (reference sequence). CDR3 coding DNA: TGTGCTAGCAGCTTAGGACCCGAGGGGAATGAAAAACTGTTTTTT. The encoded protein is CASSLGPEGNEKLFF.

In the case of this clonotype: One end of the junction is discordant with germline, which a read error may explain. The chain recombines TRBV5-1 with TRBJ2-5, with 12 bases aligning to TRBD2. The CDR3 is made up of 18 amino acids. The germline V gene has CDR1 SGHRS and CDR2 YFSETQ. CDR3 bases: TGCGTCAGCAGCTTGGCCGGTCGACTAGCGGGGGCACAAGAGACCCAGTACTTC. It codes for CVSSLAGRLAGAQETQYF. Filled out from reference TRBV5-1 and TRBJ2-5, the complete variable domain reads KAGVTQTPRYLIKTRGQQVTLSCSPISGHRSVSWYQQTPGQGLQFLFEYFSETQRNKGNFPGRFSGRQFSNSRSEMNVSTLELGDSALYLCVSSLAGRLAGAQETQYFGPGTRLLVL.

At least ten counts were recorded for this clonotype. V usage is TRBV12-3 or TRBV12-4 and J usage is TRBJ2-5; a weak D match, TRBD1 (5 bases). Deletions cut 1 base from V and 6 bases from J, with 12 bases between. The CDR3 runs 14 residues. The CDR3 DNA is TGTGCCAGCAGTTTAGAGGTGGGGCGTAAGACCCAGTACTTC. This encodes CASSLEVGRKTQYF.

Ten or more counts support this clonotype. V is TRBV2 and J is TRBJ1-6, with D possibly TRBD1 on 6 matching bases. Germline lookup yields CDR1 SNHLY and CDR2 FYNNEI. The CDR3 spans 14 residues. The ends were cut back, 5 bases at V and 6 bases at J, with 11 bases in the middle. Written as DNA, the CDR3 is TGTGCCAGCAGTTGGACAGCAACTAATTCACCCCTCCACTTT. It is translated as CASSWTATNSPLHF.

This clonotype was picked up many times. The V call is TRBV19, the J call TRBJ2-2; 8 bases map to TRBD2. Germline lookup yields CDR1 LNHDA and CDR2 SQIVND (reference sequence). The V segment lost 4 bases and the J segment 1 base; nucleotides outside the gene matches: 2. CDR3 length: 15 amino acids. For the CDR3, the DNA is TGTGCCAGTAGTAACCTAGCGGGGAACACCGGGGAGCTGTTTTTT. The encoded protein is CASSNLAGNTGELFF.

The chain combines TRBV7-8 with TRBJ2-5, with a possible D match to TRBD1 (6 bases). The CDR3 runs 17 residues. Germline V gene lookup returns CDR1 SGHVS and CDR2 FQNEAQ. V lost 5 bases to trimming and J lost 1 base, with 20 bases between them. Here the CDR3 reads CASSANTDQTGQETQYF. Written as DNA, the CDR3 is TGTGCCAGCAGCGCCAACACGGATCAGACAGGCCAAGAGACCCAGTACTTC.

The chain is built from TRBV10-3 and TRBJ1-1; D possibly corresponds to TRBD1 (6 bases). This CDR3 is 15 amino acids long. Trimming shortened V by 6 bases and J by 6 bases, and 20 bases separated the two germline ends. The germline CDR1 and CDR2 sequences are ENHRY and SYGVKD. The CDR3 loop is CAISSLAGDIAEAFF. In nucleotides, the CDR3 is TGTGCCATCAGCAGCTTAGCAGGGGATATCGCTGAAGCTTTCTTT.

This clonotype showed up just a few times. V and J are TRBV5-1 and TRBJ2-7, with 8 bases aligning to TRBD2. Germline V gives CDR1 SGHRS, CDR2 YFSETQ. The CDR3 contains 16 residues. J gave up 0 bases and V 2 bases, and 7 bases lay outside the gene matches. CDR3: CASSFREGGSSYEQYF. For the CDR3, the DNA is TGCGCCAGCAGCTTTCGGGAGGGAGGGAGCTCCTACGAGCAGTACTTC.

Here the CDR3 reads CATPTLNYGYTF. In DNA, the CDR3 is TGTGCCACCCCGACACTTAACTATGGCTACACCTTC. The gene calls are TRBV24-1 and TRBJ1-2; D ambiguous. Deletions cut 9 bases from V and 1 base from J, with 8 bases between. The CDR3 spans 12 residues. The germline V gene encodes CDR1 KGHDR and CDR2 SFDVKD.

This chain uses TRBV7-8 with TRBJ2-5, with 9 nucleotides matching TRBD1. In germline, CDR1 is SGHVS, CDR2 FQNEAQ. The CDR3 is 15 residues long. V trimming: 3 bases; J trimming: 4 bases; junction bases outside the gene matches: 6. CDR3 sequence (DNA): TGTGCCAGCAGCTTTAGAACAGGGGGCGCAGAGACCCAGTACTTC. Residues: CASSFRTGGAETQYF.

This rearrangement joins TRBV20-1 to TRBJ1-1; 9 bases match TRBD1. With V trimmed by 0 bases and J by 0 bases, 8 bases remained unmatched. This CDR3 is built from 17 residues. The germline V gene encodes CDR1 DFQATT and CDR2 SNEGSKA (reference sequence). This CDR3 is CSARDLGTGLLNTEAFF. DNA for the CDR3: TGCAGTGCTAGAGATCTGGGGACAGGGCTATTGAACACTGAAGCTTTCTTT.

V and J are TRBV6-1 and TRBJ2-7; D may be TRBD1 (5 bases). This CDR3 is built from 15 residues. V dropped 0 bases and J dropped 1 base, with 10 bases sitting between them. The germline gives CDR1 MNHNS, CDR2 SASEGT. CDR3 region: CASSEAETDSYEQYF. The CDR3 nucleotides read TGTGCCAGCAGTGAAGCGGAGACAGATTCCTACGAGCAGTACTTC.

This clonotype was recorded at least ten times. This chain joins TRBV2 and TRBJ1-1; D ambiguous. The germline V gene has CDR1 SNHLY and CDR2 FYNNEI. CDR3 size: 12 residues. V lost 7 bases, J lost 6 bases, and 12 bases lay in between. CDR3 loop: CASIGVAAEAFF. In DNA form, the CDR3 reads TGTGCCAGCATCGGGGTCGCAGCTGAAGCTTTCTTT.

Note on this clonotype: This may come from a read error, since a much larger clone is one base off. This chain uses TRBV15 with TRBJ2-7; TRBD2 might be the D (6 bases). Germline CDR1 reads LNHNV; CDR2 reads YYDKDF (reference sequence). The CDR3 has 16 residues. In nucleotides, the CDR3 is TGTGCCACCAACAGAGAGGCCGGCGGGGTTTTATACGAGCAGTACTTC. Protein: CATNREAGGVLYEQYF.

Points on this clonotype: A much larger clone sits a single nucleotide away, making a read error possible. The chain combines TRBV6-2 or TRBV6-3 with TRBJ1-6; D is unresolved. Trimming shortened V by 0 bases and J by 7 bases, and 4 bases separated the two germline ends. The CDR3 runs 13 residues. In germline, CDR1 is MNHEY, CDR2 SVGEGT. The CDR3 is CASSYSGNSPLHF. The CDR3, as DNA: TGTGCCAGCAGTTACTCGGGGAATTCACCCCTCCACTTT.

This clonotype was seen only a few times. The chain uses TRBV15 and TRBJ2-2; D gene unclear. V dropped 0 bases and J dropped 5 bases, with 7 bases sitting between them. The CDR3 extends over 14 amino acids. Germline V lookup: CDR1 LNHNV, CDR2 YYDKDF (reference sequence). CDR3 nucleotide sequence: TGTGCCACCAGCAGAGATCAGTTAACCGGGGAGCTGTTTTTT. Its protein product is CATSRDQLTGELFF.